Sequencing of this T cell receptor (beta chain) was carried out in a study of blood T cell repertoires in COVID-19. Looking at the study overall: Specimens from acute and convalescent COVID-19 originated in the United States, Italy and Spain. The analysed material was cDNA or gDNA that came from T cells, B-cell-depleted T cells, or PBMCs.

Participant ages covered roughly 18 to 89 years across 24 US areas. Each participant's cohort was designated according to participant-reported clinical history. The data were produced by immunoSEQ multiplex PCR, yet TCRdb's version contains in-frame clones alone and is incomplete. The data contain about 360,000 clones, 88% of them seen just once; the ten biggest clones take up approximately 2%. The CDR3 has 15 residues. V was pared by 0 bases and J by 4 bases, with 13 bases between. Germline V lookup: CDR1 SGHRS, CDR2 YFSETQ. This receptor was identified in a middle-aged woman with acute COVID-19. The sample comprised PBMCs or T cells enriched from blood (not recorded which). The J gene is TRBJ1-1, the V gene TRBV5-1; D remains unclear. CDR3 sequence reads: CASSLESGFFTEAFF. In DNA, the CDR3 is TGCGCCAGCAGCTTGGAGTCAGGATTCTTCACTGAAGCTTTCTTT.